What follows are 25 T cell receptor beta chains derived from one specimen sequenced in a study of radiation and T cells in renal cell carcinoma. The table came from immunoSEQ multiplex PCR; TCRdb's copy has only in-frame clones and leaves some out. There are 100,000 to 150,000 clones in the sample; about four fifths occur only once, and roughly 5% lies in the top ten. The time point denotes: blood 2 weeks post-SBRT. The sample's treatment: 15 Gy SBRT to primary tumor, nephrectomy 4 weeks later. Sequenced here: blood, sampled from a patient whose treatment included radiotherapy and nephrectomy. The source of these receptors is a man aged 50 to 60 with renal cell carcinoma.

The CDR3 region is CASSDSRGRNSPLHF. CDR3 nucleotides: TGTGCCAGCAGTGACTCCAGGGGCAGGAATTCACCCCTCCACTTT. The chain links TRBV6-1 to TRBJ1-6; a weak D match, TRBD1 (6 bases). The V end was cut by 3 bases, the J end by 7 bases, with 13 bases between. The CDR3 extends over 15 amino acids. From germline, CDR1 is MNHNS and CDR2 SASEGT.

V usage is TRBV15 and J usage is TRBJ2-7; D might be TRBD2 (6 bases). Germline CDR1 is LNHNV and CDR2 is YYDKDF (reference sequence). CDR3 length equals 13 residues. V was shortened by 3 bases and J by 5 bases, with 11 bases between the two germline ends. The CDR3 DNA is TGTGCCACCAGCAGTGTCCGGGGGAACGAGCAGTACTTC. Translated: CATSSVRGNEQYF.

The chain couples TRBV7-9 to TRBJ2-3, with D possibly being TRBD1 or TRBD2 (5 bases each). This CDR3 has 14 residues. CDR1 SEHNR and CDR2 FQNEAQ come from the germline V gene (reference sequence). Trimming pared 5 bases from V and 10 bases from J, leaving 19 bases between. The CDR3 DNA reads as TGTGCCAGCAGCCGAGGGAACTTTAGGGGTGCGCAGTATTTT. It is translated as CASSRGNFRGAQYF.

V and J are TRBV7-9 and TRBJ1-2, with a possible D match to TRBD1 (6 bases). Trimming removed 5 bases from V and 8 bases from J, with 15 bases in between. The CDR3 runs 13 residues. Germline CDR1 and CDR2: SEHNR and FQNEAQ (reference sequence). Here the CDR3 DNA reads TGTGCCAGCAGCCCCGGGGGGCTGTGGGGCTACACCTTC. As protein: CASSPGGLWGYTF.

The rearrangement uses TRBV28 and TRBJ2-1, with a weak D call TRBD2 (5 bases). The V end was cut by 5 bases, the J end by 6 bases, with 14 bases between. The CDR3 contains 14 residues. From germline, CDR1 is MDHEN and CDR2 SYDVKM. CDR3 coding DNA: TGTGCCAGCAGTCCCGCACTTGGAGGCAATGAGCAGTTCTTC. This encodes CASSPALGGNEQFF.

The chain employs TRBV30 and TRBJ1-4, with 7 bases identical to TRBD1. CDR1 and CDR2 (germline): GTSNPN, SVGIG (reference sequence). V was pared by 0 bases and J by 4 bases, with 5 bases of the junction left unmatched. The CDR3 is made up of 15 amino acids. The CDR3 DNA reads as TGTGCCTGGAGTGTACAGGGGATAGGTAATGAAAAACTGTTTTTT. As protein: CAWSVQGIGNEKLFF.

The chain links TRBV19 to TRBJ2-5, with D possibly TRBD2 on 5 matching bases. The germline CDR1 and CDR2 sequences are LNHDA and SQIVND (reference sequence). Trimming removed 5 bases from V and 1 base from J, with 11 bases in between. The CDR3 loop spans 14 amino acids. In DNA form, the CDR3 reads TGTGCCAGTAGTCGCCGGGGTCTCCAAGAGACCCAGTACTTC. Translation gives CASSRRGLQETQYF.

This rearrangement joins TRBV30 to TRBJ2-7; D may be TRBD2 (5 bases). V lost 0 bases and J lost 1, with 10 bases in between. This CDR3 is 14 amino acids long. CDR1 GTSNPN and CDR2 SVGIG come from the germline V gene (reference sequence). CDR3 nucleotide sequence: TGTGCCTGGAGTGTCTTGACGGGGTCCTACGAGCAGTACTTC. This translates into CAWSVLTGSYEQYF.

This chain joins TRBV14 and TRBJ1-5, with TRBD1 as a possible D gene (6 bases). Trimming took off 4 bases at V and 2 bases at J, with 33 bases between the two ends. The CDR3 runs to 22 residues. Germline V gene lookup returns CDR1 SGHDN and CDR2 FVKESK. CDR3 nucleotides: TGTGCCAGCAGCCTCCCACCCGGAGGACAGAGAAACCGACCGGGTGGCAATCAGCCCCAGCATTTT. Translated: CASSLPPGGQRNRPGGNQPQHF.

The rearrangement joins TRBV9 to TRBJ2-3; no clear D gene. Trimming stripped 0 bases from V and 4 bases from J, with 12 bases between. Germline CDR1 reads SGDLS; CDR2 reads YYNGEE. The CDR3 is 15 residues long. The DNA for the CDR3 is TGTGCCAGCAGCGTAGTGGGTAGTTCGCCAGATACGCAGTATTTT. Translated: CASSVVGSSPDTQYF.

As DNA, the CDR3 is TGTGCCAGCAGGGGCGCAACTAATGAAAAACTGTTTTTT. Its translation: CASRGATNEKLFF. This chain links TRBV27 with TRBJ1-4; D not certain. V shed 6 bases and J shed 0 bases, with 5 bases lying between them. The CDR3 is 13 residues long. CDR1 and CDR2 from the germline V gene are MNHEY and SMNVEV (reference sequence).

This clone occurred many times. This chain uses TRBV11-3 with TRBJ2-1, with 10 bases matching TRBD2. V shed 4 bases, J shed 7 bases, and the junction held 7 bases outside the gene matches. The CDR3 length is 15 residues. Germline loops: CDR1 SGHNT, CDR2 YENEEA. CDR3 sequence reads: CASSSVLAGENEQFF. The DNA for the CDR3 is TGTGCCAGCAGCTCCGTGCTAGCGGGAGAGAATGAGCAGTTCTTC.

V gene TRBV6-1 combines with J gene TRBJ1-1; possible D gene TRBD1, 5 bases. The germline V gene encodes CDR1 MNHNS and CDR2 SASEGT. V lost 2 bases to trimming and J lost 11 bases, with 15 bases between them. This CDR3 contains 13 residues. CDR3 amino acids: CASSESSGLGAFF. CDR3 coding DNA: TGTGCCAGCAGTGAATCATCGGGGCTGGGCGCTTTCTTT.

The CDR3 bases are TGTGCCAGCAGCTTGTGGGTTCAGACCTACACTGAAGCTTTCTTT. It codes for CASSLWVQTYTEAFF. The chain couples TRBV5-6 to TRBJ1-1; D gene uncertain. The germline gives CDR1 SGHDT, CDR2 YYEEEE. The CDR3 consists of 15 residues. Trimming removed 1 base at V and 3 bases at J, with 13 bases between.

The chain is built from TRBV7-3 and TRBJ2-7; D is unclear. Trimming left V 1 base short and J 5 bases short, with 12 bases between. The CDR3 sequence is 14 residues long. Germline V CDR1 and CDR2: SGHTA, FQGTGA. The CDR3 nucleotides read TGTGCCAGCAGCTTAAGACCATTGGGAAACGAGCAGTACTTC. Amino acid sequence: CASSLRPLGNEQYF.

The chain uses TRBV2 and TRBJ1-3, with D uncertain. Trimming shortened V by 4 bases and J by 7 bases, and 11 bases separated the two germline ends. Per germline, CDR1 SNHLY and CDR2 FYNNEI. The CDR3 runs 13 residues. The CDR3 nucleotides read TGTGCCAGCAGTGGTTCAGTTAGGAACACCATATATTTT. Encoded protein: CASSGSVRNTIYF.

This chain joins TRBV7-3 and TRBJ2-5; D may match TRBD1 or TRBD2 (5 bases each). V was cut by 7 bases and J by 1 base, with 13 bases left in between. This CDR3 region has 14 residues. The V gene's germline CDR1 is SGHTA and CDR2 FQGTGA. The CDR3 region has the DNA TGTGCCAGCAACTCAGGGACGGCCCAAGAGACCCAGTACTTC. Translating gives CASNSGTAQETQYF.

This clone appeared a single time. The V and J genes are TRBV28 and TRBJ1-5; D is ambiguous. CDR3 length: 15 residues. Trimming took off 3 bases at V and 4 bases at J, with 13 bases between the two ends. Per the germline V gene, CDR1 is MDHEN and CDR2 is SYDVKM. This CDR3 reads CASSLTGGGNQPQHF. CDR3 bases: TGTGCCAGCAGTTTGACCGGAGGTGGAAATCAGCCCCAGCATTTT.

This chain connects TRBV19 to TRBJ2-1, with D perhaps being TRBD1 or TRBD2 (6 bases each). Germline loops: CDR1 LNHDA, CDR2 SQIVND (reference sequence). Deletions cut 7 bases from V and 7 bases from J, with 17 bases between. The CDR3 sequence is 14 residues long. The CDR3 here is CASTAAGGRNEQFF. The CDR3 nucleotides read TGTGCCAGTACCGCCGCCGGGGGCCGGAATGAGCAGTTCTTC.

The chain recombines TRBV28 with TRBJ1-2; D not certain. Between the trimmed V and J ends, which lost 5 bases and 6 bases, there was a span of 10 bases. From germline, CDR1 is MDHEN and CDR2 SYDVKM. There are 12 residues in the CDR3. The CDR3 nucleotides are TGTGCCAGCAGTCCTATGACGGATGGCTACACCTTC. It specifies CASSPMTDGYTF.

This chain connects TRBV27 to TRBJ2-6; 9 positions agree with TRBD1. After removal of 2 bases from V and 3 bases from J, the junction contained 11 bases not matched to a gene. Germline lookup yields CDR1 MNHEY and CDR2 SMNVEV (reference sequence). The length of the CDR3 is 19 residues. The CDR3 protein is CASSLPPRTGERGANVLTF. For the CDR3, the DNA is TGTGCCAGCAGTTTACCCCCGAGGACAGGGGAACGTGGGGCCAACGTCCTGACTTTC.

The chain links TRBV5-1 to TRBJ1-1, with unresolved D. Deletions cut 2 bases from V and 4 bases from J, with 9 bases between. There are 13 residues in the CDR3. Germline loops: CDR1 SGHRS, CDR2 YFSETQ. CDR3 sequence reads: CASSFVGGTEAFF. The CDR3 coding sequence is TGCGCCAGCAGCTTTGTGGGAGGCACTGAAGCTTTCTTT.

V usage is TRBV9 and J usage is TRBJ2-1; 8 bases fit TRBD2. Germline assignment: CDR1 SGDLS and CDR2 YYNGEE. CDR3 length: 15 residues. V was pared by 0 bases and J by 6 bases, with 5 bases of the junction left unmatched. Here the CDR3 DNA reads TGTGCCAGCAGCGTAGGTTTAGCGGGGTTCAATGAGCAGTTCTTC. Translation gives CASSVGLAGFNEQFF.

The rearrangement links TRBV9 to TRBJ1-3; D gene uncertain. CDR1 is SGDLS and CDR2 is YYNGEE in the germline V gene. V was cut by 0 bases and J by 4 bases, with 5 bases left in between. CDR3 length: 13 amino acids. The CDR3 region is CASSVATGNTIYF. The CDR3 DNA is TGTGCCAGCAGCGTAGCTACAGGAAACACCATATATTTT.

The V gene is TRBV4-1, the J gene TRBJ2-2; weak D call: TRBD2 (7 bases). From germline, CDR1 is MGHRA and CDR2 YSYEKL. V was cut by 0 bases and J by 7 bases, with 15 bases left in between. The CDR3 is 16 amino acids. This chain's CDR3 is CASSQEGGALGGELFF. CDR3 DNA sequence: TGCGCCAGCAGCCAAGAGGGGGGGGCGCTAGGCGGGGAGCTGTTTTTT.